This TCR beta chain was identified during a study of siplizumab effects on memory and regulatory T cells. Study-level results: Alloreactive sequences that could be traced to unstimulated CD4+ memory cells showed a significant reduction under siplizumab. Roughly 80-96% of proliferating CD4+ or CD8+ clones lacked an assignable naive or memory phenotype. Naive T cells appeared more diverse than memory cells and seemed to be major alloresponse contributors.

Sequencing of each sample assayed around 9.9 x 10^4 TCR templates. The method was immunoSEQ multiplex PCR; TCRdb's version includes in-frame clones alone and lacks a portion of them. The table lists approximately 92,000 clones, roughly 94% of them singletons. As concerns this clone: Antigen specificity is unknown.

The TCR comes from a human donor in good health. The specimen sequenced was non-Treg CD4+ T cells sorted from blood.

CDR3 residues: CASRLAIQETQYF. CDR3 nucleotides: TGCGCCAGCAGGCTAGCGATACAAGAGACCCAGTACTTC. The chain carries TRBV10-2 and TRBJ2-5, with a tentative D call TRBD2 (6 bases). V lost 6 bases, J lost 2 bases, and 10 bases lay in between. Germline V lookup: CDR1 WSHSY, CDR2 SAAADI. The CDR3 consists of 13 residues.